This T cell receptor beta chain was sequenced during a study of OX40 agonist ivuxolimab in advanced cancers. Study context: Ivuxolimab, which is an agonistic anti-OX40 (CD134) antibody, was administered to the patients.

Sequencing was performed with immunoSEQ multiplex PCR; in TCRdb, only in-frame clones are kept and a portion is missing. The sample has 13,000 or so clones, less than 80% seen once. V lost 2 bases and J lost 7, with 15 bases in between. This CDR3 contains 15 residues. The germline V gene has CDR1 MGHRA and CDR2 YSYEKL. The input for sequencing was CD4+ or CD8+ T cells sorted from blood, taken in a trial of the OX40 agonist ivuxolimab. The J gene is TRBJ2-1, the V gene TRBV4-1; D uncertain. This receptor was obtained from an adult with an advanced solid tumor such as melanoma, head and neck, liver or kidney cancer. For the CDR3, the DNA is TGCGCCAGCAGCCAATTTACGGCGGACCCGAATGAGCAGTTCTTC. This codes for CASSQFTADPNEQFF.